This TCR beta chain derives from a study of human T cells and chemical hapten exposure. Study results and limitations: Once DPC sensitization occurred, TCRs above 1 in 1000 frequency showed no change.

Germline CDR1 SGHAT, CDR2 FQNNGV. Trimming removed 3 bases at V and 1 base at J, with 6 bases between. CDR3 size: 13 residues. This clonotype has a count of ten or more. No antigen is known for it. It may be a read error: a sequence one base away is much more abundant. Time point of the sample: pre-sensitization, week 0. Indicated treatment: therapeutic diphenylcyclopropenone sensitization with weekly scalp DPC. Total RNA came from unfractionated whole blood. TCRdb reprocessed the RACE reads via MiXCR and lists one record per CDR3 protein. The repertoire holds under 40,000 distinct CDR3 sequences, with approximately 10% as singletons.

This TCR came from a man aged 45-65 years with alopecia areata. Some clones in this sample may be carry-over from other donors' samples. The V gene is TRBV11-2, the J gene TRBJ2-5; D unclear. This sample comprised whole blood, obtained in connection with sensitization to the hapten diphenylcyclopropenone (DPC). The CDR3 DNA follows: TGTGCCAGCAGCTTTAACAGCCAAGAGACCCAGTACTTC. This codes for CASSFNSQETQYF.